A single sample gave rise to the 18 T cell receptor beta chains below, sequenced in a study of T cell changes during pregnancy in multiple sclerosis. Method: immunoSEQ multiplex PCR; TCRdb's copy keeps in-frame clones and lacks some. In the table there are some 60,000 clones, roughly 93% of which are singletons. The material was peripheral blood, obtained in the second trimester of pregnancy. The receptors here all came from a female donor with multiple sclerosis, enrolled in a pregnancy study.

The V and J genes are TRBV5-5 and TRBJ1-2; D not resolved. CDR3 length: 14 amino acids. V lost 0 bases to trimming and J lost 6 bases, with 12 bases between them. In germline, CDR1 is SGHKS, CDR2 YYEKEE (reference sequence). The CDR3 protein is CASSLEPGGHGYTF. Here the CDR3 DNA reads TGTGCCAGCAGCTTGGAGCCGGGCGGGCATGGCTACACCTTC.

The CDR3, as DNA: TGTGCCAGCAGTTACCCGCGGGGAGGCGAAAATTCACCCCTCCACTTT. It yields the protein CASSYPRGGENSPLHF. The gene calls are TRBV6-5 and TRBJ1-6; D gene uncertain. Germline CDR1 and CDR2: MNHEY and SVGAGI. The CDR3 is 16 amino acids. V lost 2 bases to trimming and J lost 7 bases, with 15 bases between them.

The genes are TRBV9 and TRBJ1-4; TRBD1 might be the D (5 bases). The CDR3 is 16 residues long. V lost 0 bases to trimming and J lost 0 bases, with 9 bases between them. Germline assignment: CDR1 SGDLS and CDR2 YYNGEE. CDR3 DNA: TGTGCCAGCAGCGTAGTGGCGGGGGCAACTAATGAAAAACTGTTTTTT. Amino acids: CASSVVAGATNEKLFF. Using reference TRBV9 and TRBJ1-4 for the parts outside the CDR3, the full variable domain is DSGVTQTPKHLITATGQRVTLRCSPRSGDLSVYWYQQSLDQGLQFLIQYYNGEERAKGNILERFSAQQFPDLHSELNLSSLELGDSALYFCASSVVAGATNEKLFFGSGTQLSVL.

This clone is a singleton in its sample. The J gene is TRBJ2-7, the V gene TRBV18; 11 bases are a match to TRBD1. V gave up 4 bases and J gave up 3 bases; unmatched junction bases: 8. CDR1 is KGHSH, CDR2 LQKENI, per germline. The CDR3 sequence is 16 residues long. CDR3 bases: TGTGCCAGCTCACTATCGCGGGACAGGGGGATCTACGAGCAGTACTTC. Its translation: CASSLSRDRGIYEQYF.

The J gene is TRBJ2-3, the V gene TRBV6-1, with a weak D call TRBD1 (6 bases). Germline V gene sequence: CDR1 MNHNS, CDR2 SASEGT. Between the trimmed V and J ends, which lost 6 bases and 4 bases, there was a span of 17 bases. The CDR3 length is 15 residues. The CDR3 DNA is TGTGCCAGCAGCAACTACAGGGCCCTCGCAGATACGCAGTATTTT. Its protein is CASSNYRALADTQYF.

The chain carries TRBV7-6 and TRBJ1-2; 7 positions match TRBD1. The germline gives CDR1 SGHVS, CDR2 FNYEAQ. The V segment lost 4 bases and the J segment 4 bases; nucleotides outside the gene matches: 9. The CDR3 totals 15 residues. The CDR3 region is CASSSDGQGGYGYTF. The CDR3 nucleotides read TGTGCCAGCAGCTCCGACGGCCAGGGGGGCTATGGCTACACCTTC.

The chain is built from TRBV5-4 and TRBJ1-6; perhaps TRBD1 as D (6 bases). The germline CDR1 and CDR2 sequences are SGHNT and YYREEE (reference sequence). The V and J ends lost 0 bases and 10 bases respectively, with 11 bases between them. This CDR3 contains 14 residues. CDR3 amino acids: CASSLDRVESPLHF. As DNA, the CDR3 is TGTGCCAGCAGCTTGGACAGGGTTGAATCACCCCTCCACTTT.

The genes are TRBV7-9 and TRBJ2-1; TRBD2 is a possible D gene (6 bases). Germline CDR1 SEHNR, CDR2 FQNEAQ (reference sequence). Deletions cut 4 bases from V and 6 bases from J, with 16 bases between. The CDR3 is made up of 15 amino acids. The CDR3 loop is CASSSKRVSTNEQFF. The DNA of the CDR3 is TGTGCCAGCAGCTCGAAGCGGGTCTCGACCAATGAGCAGTTCTTC.

The rearrangement uses TRBV4-3 and TRBJ1-4, with D unresolved. This CDR3 contains 17 residues. V lost 0 bases to trimming and J lost 0 bases, with 11 bases between them. The germline V gene encodes CDR1 LGHNA and CDR2 YSLEER. In DNA form, the CDR3 reads TGCGCCAGCAGCCAAGAAGGAGGACCAGCAACTAATGAAAAACTGTTTTTT. This translates into CASSQEGGPATNEKLFF.

This sequence joins TRBV6-1 and TRBJ2-5, with a possible D match to TRBD1 (7 bases). CDR3 size: 14 residues. Germline CDR1 and CDR2: MNHNS and SASEGT. Deletions cut 3 bases from V and 4 bases from J, with 12 bases between. The CDR3 loop reads CASSDTGEVETQYF. The CDR3 nucleotides are TGTGCCAGCAGTGATACAGGGGAGGTAGAGACCCAGTACTTC.

This chain links TRBV5-4 with TRBJ1-6; tentatively, D is TRBD1 (6 bases). V lost 4 bases and J 5 bases, leaving 13 bases between the germline ends. Germline CDR1 is SGHNT and CDR2 is YYREEE (reference sequence). There are 15 residues in the CDR3. The CDR3 sequence: CASSPDSWDNSPLHF. The CDR3 DNA is TGTGCCAGCAGCCCGGACAGTTGGGATAATTCACCCCTCCACTTT.

The rearrangement links TRBV7-9 to TRBJ1-1; D perhaps matches TRBD1 (5 bases). Germline CDR1 is SEHNR and CDR2 is FQNEAQ (reference sequence). Trimming pared 5 bases from V and 4 bases from J, leaving 8 bases between. The CDR3 sequence is 12 residues long. In DNA, the CDR3 is TGTGCCAGCAGCCGAGACAGCACTGAAGCTTTCTTT. This sequence encodes CASSRDSTEAFF.

The V and J genes are TRBV28 and TRBJ1-1; D gene ambiguous. With 2 bases removed from V and 1 base from J, the gap between germline ends came to 8 bases. The CDR3 sequence is 14 residues long. Germline V gene data show CDR1 as MDHEN and CDR2 as SYDVKM. CDR3 region: CASSLHARNTEAFF. The CDR3, as DNA: TGTGCCAGCAGTTTACATGCCAGGAACACTGAAGCTTTCTTT.

The chain uses TRBV5-7 and TRBJ2-1; D remains unclear. Being an ORF, TRBV5-7 has a function that is uncertain. The CDR3 is 15 amino acids. V lost 1 base, J lost 1 base, and 9 bases lay in between. The CDR3 loop reads CASSLTRISYNEQFF. The CDR3 DNA reads TGTGCCAGCAGCTTGACGAGGATATCCTACAATGAGCAGTTCTTC.

The J gene is TRBJ2-5, the V gene TRBV4-2; TRBD1 agrees at 7 bases. The CDR3 runs 15 residues. V was pared by 0 bases and J by 4 bases, with 5 bases of the junction left unmatched. Germline V gene data show CDR1 as LGHNA and CDR2 as YNFKEQ. Here the CDR3 reads CASSQEPPGGETQYF. In nucleotides, the CDR3 is TGTGCCAGCAGCCAAGAACCCCCAGGGGGAGAGACCCAGTACTTC.

The V gene is TRBV27, the J gene TRBJ1-1; perhaps TRBD1 as D (5 bases). The CDR3 loop spans 13 amino acids. Trimming took 2 bases from V and 5 from J, leaving 9 bases between them. Germline V gives CDR1 MNHEY, CDR2 SMNVEV (reference sequence). CDR3: CASSLTTETEAFF. The CDR3 DNA sequence: TGTGCCAGCAGTTTAACGACAGAGACTGAAGCTTTCTTT.

Worth noting for this clone: The sample holds other DNA sequences that translate to the same CDR3. The chain links TRBV6-5 to TRBJ1-4; the match to TRBD1 covers 7 bases. The CDR3 consists of 14 residues. CDR1 is MNHEY, CDR2 SVGAGI, per germline. V was clipped by 6 bases and J by 7 bases; unmatched bases: 8. The CDR3 DNA reads as TGTGCCAGCAGCCCCGGGACAGCTCCTGAAAAACTGTTTTTT. Translated: CASSPGTAPEKLFF.

The chain uses TRBV28 and TRBJ1-6; D perhaps matches TRBD1 (5 bases). V was cut by 1 base and J by 7 bases, with 20 bases left in between. Germline V gene sequence: CDR1 MDHEN, CDR2 SYDVKM. CDR3 length: 18 residues. The CDR3 loop reads CASSLYRGGYQRNSPLHF. The CDR3 region has the DNA TGTGCCAGCAGTTTATACCGTGGGGGGTACCAAAGGAATTCACCCCTCCACTTT.